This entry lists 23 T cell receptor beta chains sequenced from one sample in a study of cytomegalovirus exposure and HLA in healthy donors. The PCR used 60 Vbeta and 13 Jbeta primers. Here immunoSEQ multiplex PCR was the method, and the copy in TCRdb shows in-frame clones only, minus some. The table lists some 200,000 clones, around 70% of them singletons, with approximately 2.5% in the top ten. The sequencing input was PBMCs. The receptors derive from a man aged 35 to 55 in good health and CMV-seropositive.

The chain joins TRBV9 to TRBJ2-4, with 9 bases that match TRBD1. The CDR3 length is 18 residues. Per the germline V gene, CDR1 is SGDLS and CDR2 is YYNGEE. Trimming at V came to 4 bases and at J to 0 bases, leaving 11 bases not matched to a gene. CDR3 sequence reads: CASSPGTGNYIAKNIQYF. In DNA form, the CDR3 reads TGTGCCAGCAGCCCTGGGACAGGGAACTATATAGCCAAAAACATTCAGTACTTC.

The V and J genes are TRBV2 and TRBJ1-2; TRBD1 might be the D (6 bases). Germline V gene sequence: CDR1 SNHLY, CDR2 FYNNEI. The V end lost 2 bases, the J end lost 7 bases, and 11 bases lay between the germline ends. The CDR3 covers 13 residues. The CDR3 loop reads CASSERGASGYTF. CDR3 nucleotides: TGTGCCAGCAGTGAACGGGGGGCATCTGGCTACACCTTC.

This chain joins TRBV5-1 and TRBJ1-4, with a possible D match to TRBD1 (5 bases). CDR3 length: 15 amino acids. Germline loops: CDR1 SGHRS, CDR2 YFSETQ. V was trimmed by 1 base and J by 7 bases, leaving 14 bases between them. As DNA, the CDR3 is TGCGCCAGCAGCTTGAGAGGGGAGGAGGGTGAAAAACTGTTTTTT. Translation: CASSLRGEEGEKLFF.

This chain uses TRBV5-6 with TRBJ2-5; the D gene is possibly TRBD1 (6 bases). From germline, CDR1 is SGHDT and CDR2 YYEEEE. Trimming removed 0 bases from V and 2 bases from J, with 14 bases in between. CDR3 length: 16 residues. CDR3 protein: CASSLDEGQIQETQYF. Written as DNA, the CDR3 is TGTGCCAGCAGCTTGGATGAGGGACAAATACAAGAGACCCAGTACTTC.

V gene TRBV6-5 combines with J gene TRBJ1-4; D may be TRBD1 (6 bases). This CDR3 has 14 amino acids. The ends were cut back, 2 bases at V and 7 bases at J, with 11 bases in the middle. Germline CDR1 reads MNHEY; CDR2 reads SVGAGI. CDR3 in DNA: TGTGCCAGCAGTTACGCACAGGGTCGTGAAAAACTGTTTTTT. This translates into CASSYAQGREKLFF.

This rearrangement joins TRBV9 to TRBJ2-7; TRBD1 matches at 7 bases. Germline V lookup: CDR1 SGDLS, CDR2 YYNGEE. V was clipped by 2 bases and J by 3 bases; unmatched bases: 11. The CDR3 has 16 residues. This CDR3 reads CASSVSSGTAIYEQYF. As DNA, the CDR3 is TGTGCCAGCAGCGTCTCCTCCGGGACAGCAATCTACGAGCAGTACTTC. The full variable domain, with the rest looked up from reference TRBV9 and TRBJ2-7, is DSGVTQTPKHLITATGQRVTLRCSPRSGDLSVYWYQQSLDQGLQFLIQYYNGEERAKGNILERFSAQQFPDLHSELNLSSLELGDSALYFCASSVSSGTAIYEQYFGPGTRLTVT.

CDR3 amino acids: CASSEGRETQYF. In DNA, the CDR3 is TGTGCCAGCAGTGAAGGGAGGGAGACCCAGTACTTC. J is TRBJ2-5 and V is TRBV2; tentatively, D is TRBD2 (5 bases). V lost 1 base and J 5 bases, leaving 5 bases between the germline ends. Germline V lookup: CDR1 SNHLY, CDR2 FYNNEI. The CDR3 sequence is 12 residues long.

The CDR3 nucleotides read TGCGCCAGCAGCTTGGAAGGGGGTAGTGAAAAACTGTTTTTT. Its protein product is CASSLEGGSEKLFF. The chain uses TRBV5-1 and TRBJ1-4; tentatively, D is TRBD1 (6 bases). CDR1 SGHRS and CDR2 YFSETQ come from the germline V gene. V was shortened by 0 bases and J by 7 bases, with 10 bases between the two germline ends. There are 14 residues in the CDR3.

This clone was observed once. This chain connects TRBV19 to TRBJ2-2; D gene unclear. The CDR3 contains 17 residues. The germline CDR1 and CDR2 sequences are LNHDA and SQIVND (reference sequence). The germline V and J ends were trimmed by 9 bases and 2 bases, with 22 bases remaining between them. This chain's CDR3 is CASAAPLQASNTGELFF. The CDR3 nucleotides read TGTGCCAGCGCCGCCCCCCTCCAGGCATCAAACACCGGGGAGCTGTTTTTT.

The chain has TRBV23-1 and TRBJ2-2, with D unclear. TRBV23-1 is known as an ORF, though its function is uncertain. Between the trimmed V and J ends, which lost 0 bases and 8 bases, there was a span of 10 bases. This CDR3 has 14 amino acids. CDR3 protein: CASSQSLRSGELFF. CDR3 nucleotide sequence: TGCGCCAGCAGTCAATCCTTGCGTTCGGGGGAGCTGTTTTTT.

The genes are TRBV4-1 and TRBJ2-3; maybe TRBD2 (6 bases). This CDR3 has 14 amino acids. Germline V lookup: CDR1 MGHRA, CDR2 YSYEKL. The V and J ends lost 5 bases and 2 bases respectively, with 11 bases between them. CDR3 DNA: TGCGCCAGCAGCACCCGGGGGACCACAGATACGCAGTATTTT. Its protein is CASSTRGTTDTQYF.

The CDR3 nucleotides are TGTGCCAGTAGTTCGGGAGGCCTTTATGGCTACACCTTC. Amino acids: CASSSGGLYGYTF. The chain has TRBV19 and TRBJ1-2; D remains unclear. V was cut by 5 bases and J by 5 bases, with 12 bases left in between. CDR3 length: 13 residues. The germline V gene has CDR1 LNHDA and CDR2 SQIVND (reference sequence).

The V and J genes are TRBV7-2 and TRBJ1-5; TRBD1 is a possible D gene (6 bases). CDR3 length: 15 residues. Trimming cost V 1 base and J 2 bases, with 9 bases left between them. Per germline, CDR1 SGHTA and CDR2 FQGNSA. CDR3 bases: TGTGCCAGCAGCTTAGATCCAGGGGGCAATCAGCCCCAGCATTTT. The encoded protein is CASSLDPGGNQPQHF.

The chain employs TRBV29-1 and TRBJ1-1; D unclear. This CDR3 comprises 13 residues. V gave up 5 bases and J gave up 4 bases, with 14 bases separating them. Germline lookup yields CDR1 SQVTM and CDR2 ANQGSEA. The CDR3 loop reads CSVTADRGTEAFF. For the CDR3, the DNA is TGCAGCGTTACAGCCGACCGGGGCACTGAAGCTTTCTTT. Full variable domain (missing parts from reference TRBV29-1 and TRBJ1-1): SAVISQKPSRDICQRGTSLTIQCQVDSQVTMMFWYRQQPGQSLTLIATANQGSEATYESGFVIDKFPISRPNLTFSTLTVSNMSPEDSSIYLCSVTADRGTEAFFGQGTRLTVV.

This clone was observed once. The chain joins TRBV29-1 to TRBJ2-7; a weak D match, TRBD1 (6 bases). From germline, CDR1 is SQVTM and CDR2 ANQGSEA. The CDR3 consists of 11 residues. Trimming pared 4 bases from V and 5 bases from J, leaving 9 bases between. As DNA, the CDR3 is TGCAGCGTTGTCAAGGGGGACGAGCAGTACTTC. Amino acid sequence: CSVVKGDEQYF.

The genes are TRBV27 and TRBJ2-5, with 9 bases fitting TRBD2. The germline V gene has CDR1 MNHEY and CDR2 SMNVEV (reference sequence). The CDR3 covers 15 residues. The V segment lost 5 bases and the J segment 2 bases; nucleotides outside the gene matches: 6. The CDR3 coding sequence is TGTGCCAGCAGTCCGCTAGCGGGGCTGCAAGAGACCCAGTACTTC. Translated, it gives CASSPLAGLQETQYF.

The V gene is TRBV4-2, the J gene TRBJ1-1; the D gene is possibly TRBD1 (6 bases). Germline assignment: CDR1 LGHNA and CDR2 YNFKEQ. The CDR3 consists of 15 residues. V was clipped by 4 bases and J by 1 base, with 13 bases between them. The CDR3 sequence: CASSLLQGPNTEAFF. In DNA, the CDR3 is TGTGCCAGCAGCCTGTTACAGGGACCGAACACTGAAGCTTTCTTT.

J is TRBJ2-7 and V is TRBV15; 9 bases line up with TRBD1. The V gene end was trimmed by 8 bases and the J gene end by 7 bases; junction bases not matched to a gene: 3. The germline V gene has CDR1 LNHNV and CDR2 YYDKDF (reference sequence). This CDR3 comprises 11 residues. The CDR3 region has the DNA TGTGCCACCGGACAGGGGTGGGAGCAGTACTTC. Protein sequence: CATGQGWEQYF.

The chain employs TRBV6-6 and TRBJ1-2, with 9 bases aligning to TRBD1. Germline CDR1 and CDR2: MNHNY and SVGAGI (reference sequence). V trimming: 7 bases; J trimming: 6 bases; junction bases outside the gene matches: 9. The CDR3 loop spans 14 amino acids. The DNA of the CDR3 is TGTGCCAGCACTCTGAGGGACAGGGCGGATGGCTACACCTTC. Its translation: CASTLRDRADGYTF.

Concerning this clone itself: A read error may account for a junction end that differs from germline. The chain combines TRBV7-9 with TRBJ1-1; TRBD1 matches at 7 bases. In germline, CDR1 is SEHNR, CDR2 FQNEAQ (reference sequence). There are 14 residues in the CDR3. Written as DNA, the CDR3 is TGTTCCAGCAGCCCCAGGGGGGCAAACACTGAAGCTTTCTTT. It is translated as CSSSPRGANTEAFF.

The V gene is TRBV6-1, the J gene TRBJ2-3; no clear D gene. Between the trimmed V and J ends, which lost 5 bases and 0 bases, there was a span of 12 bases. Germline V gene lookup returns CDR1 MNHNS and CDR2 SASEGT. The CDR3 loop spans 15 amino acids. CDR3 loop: CASSRAYVSTDTQYF. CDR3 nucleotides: TGTGCCAGCAGTCGAGCATACGTCAGCACAGATACGCAGTATTTT.

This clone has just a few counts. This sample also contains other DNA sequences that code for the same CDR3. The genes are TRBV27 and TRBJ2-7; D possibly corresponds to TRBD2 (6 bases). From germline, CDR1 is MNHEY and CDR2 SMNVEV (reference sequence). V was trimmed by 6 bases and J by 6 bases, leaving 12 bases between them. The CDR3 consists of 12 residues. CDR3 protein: CASSLAGREQYF. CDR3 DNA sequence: TGTGCCAGCAGCCTGGCGGGGCGCGAGCAGTACTTC.

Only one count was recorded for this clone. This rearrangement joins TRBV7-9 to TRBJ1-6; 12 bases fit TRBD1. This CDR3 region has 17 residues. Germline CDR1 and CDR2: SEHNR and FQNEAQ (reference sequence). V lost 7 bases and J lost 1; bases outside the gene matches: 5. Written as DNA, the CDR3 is TGTGCCAGCAACCTGGGACAGGGGGCATCCTATAATTCACCCCTCCACTTT. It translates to CASNLGQGASYNSPLHF.